The clone carrying this TCR beta chain turned up a few times. Its antigen is as yet unknown. The sample comes from a study of T cells after yellow fever vaccination. Broader study findings: A small proportion of clonotypes was detected in both the CD4 and CD8 compartments.

One entry per CDR3 protein results from TCRdb running MiXCR on the 5' RACE reads. The table records 600,000 to 750,000 distinct CDR3 sequences, roughly an eighth of them present only once. Trimming took 1 base from V and 4 from J, leaving 12 bases between them. There are 14 residues in the CDR3. Germline V CDR1 and CDR2: SGHRS, YFSETQ. This sequence joins TRBV5-1 and TRBJ2-7; D possibly corresponds to TRBD1 (6 bases). The clonotype was recovered from a man aged 25 to 45 who received the YFV17D yellow fever vaccine. Sequences were derived from PBMCs, sampled on the day of the yellow fever booster vaccination. For the CDR3, the DNA is TGCGCCAGCAGCTTGACAGGGCAAAGGTACGAGCAGTACTTC. The encoded protein is CASSLTGQRYEQYF.